This T cell receptor beta chain was found in a study of cytomegalovirus exposure and HLA in healthy donors. Findings and limits, study-wide: The classifier was said to identify cytomegalovirus status with high specificity and sensitivity. Listed as cytomegalovirus-associated were 150 to 200 TCR beta chains. The CMV antigen specificity of a few CMV-associated chains was confirmed through in vitro analysis.

About this clone: The target antigen is unknown.

The V gene's germline CDR1 is MNHNY and CDR2 SVGAGI (reference sequence). V was trimmed by 7 bases and J by 4 bases, leaving 16 bases between them. The CDR3 extends over 14 amino acids. Profiled with immunoSEQ multiplex PCR; TCRdb holds only in-frame clones, not every one. Here the sample spans 90,000 to 130,000 clones, 88% being singletons. The rearrangement uses TRBV6-6 and TRBJ1-1; D is unresolved. The sequence came from a woman aged 25 to 39 in good health and CMV-seropositive. Sequenced input: PBMCs. Here the CDR3 reads CASTKLGGGTEAFF. The CDR3 DNA is TGTGCCAGCACCAAACTCGGAGGTGGCACTGAAGCTTTCTTT.